The 20 T cell receptor beta chains below all came from one sample that was sequenced in a study of T cells in Graves' hyperthyroidism and ophthalmopathy. TCR beta CDR3 sequences were amplified from RNA transcripts. The HTBI primer set served for first-round RT-PCR of the TCR CDR3. Via MiXCR, TCRdb re-called the multiplex PCR reads, giving one row per CDR3 protein. The table includes 300,000 to 450,000 distinct CDR3 sequences, roughly 14% detected once. The sample comprised blood. These receptor sequences come from a woman aged 25 to 39 with Graves' ophthalmopathy.

The rearrangement uses TRBV6-1 and TRBJ1-6; D gene uncertain. V was clipped by 4 bases and J by 10 bases, with 11 bases between them. CDR1 and CDR2 from the germline V gene are MNHNS and SASEGT. CDR3 size: 13 residues. The CDR3 DNA reads as TGTGCCAGCAGTGCAGGAGATTCCTCACCCCTCCACTTT. Translation: CASSAGDSSPLHF.

The rearrangement joins TRBV14 to TRBJ2-7; no firm D call. This CDR3 spans 16 amino acids. Germline V lookup: CDR1 SGHDN, CDR2 FVKESK. The germline V and J ends were trimmed by 5 bases and 0 bases, with 17 bases remaining between them. The CDR3 spells CASSTQARATSYEQYF. CDR3 in DNA: TGTGCCAGCAGCACCCAGGCCCGGGCCACCTCCTACGAGCAGTACTTC.

This clonotype has ten or more counts. CDR3 sequence: CAWSEGNDQPQHF. The CDR3, as DNA: TGTGCCTGGAGTGAAGGGAACGATCAGCCCCAGCATTTT. The chain employs TRBV30 and TRBJ1-5; D is unclear. CDR1 GTSNPN and CDR2 SVGIG come from the germline V gene (reference sequence). The V and J ends lost 1 base and 5 bases respectively, with 9 bases between them. The CDR3 consists of 13 residues.

This clonotype came up many times. V and J are TRBV7-9 and TRBJ2-4, with 7 bases identical to TRBD2. Looked up from germline, CDR1 is SEHNR and CDR2 is FQNEAQ (reference sequence). J lost 1 base, V lost 4 bases, and 7 bases had no gene match. The CDR3 runs to 16 residues. In nucleotides, the CDR3 is TGTGCCAGCAGCTCAACTAGCGCGGAGGCCAAAAACATTCAGTACTTC. Its translation: CASSSTSAEAKNIQYF.

This clonotype came up a few times. The V call is TRBV6-1, the J call TRBJ1-5; TRBD1 might be the D (5 bases). This CDR3 has 16 amino acids. Trimming took off 2 bases at V and 6 bases at J, with 17 bases between the two ends. CDR1 MNHNS and CDR2 SASEGT come from the germline V gene. CDR3 DNA: TGTGCCAGCAGTGAACTGGCCGGGACCGCGGGTCAGCCCCAGCATTTT. This translates into CASSELAGTAGQPQHF.

This clonotype was seen at least ten times. V is TRBV2 and J is TRBJ2-2; TRBD2 aligns across 11 bases. The CDR3 spans 17 residues. From germline, CDR1 is SNHLY and CDR2 FYNNEI. The ends lost 7 bases at V and 0 bases at J; junction bases unmatched: 7. Written as DNA, the CDR3 is TGTGCCAGCAAGATGCTAGCGGGGGGTCCGAACACCGGGGAGCTGTTTTTT. It is translated as CASKMLAGGPNTGELFF.

For this clonotype: A much larger clone differs from this one at a single base, so this may be a read error. The rearrangement uses TRBV7-6 and TRBJ2-5; 13 positions match TRBD2. V trimming: 5 bases; J trimming: 8 bases; junction bases outside the gene matches: 14. The CDR3 contains 17 residues. Germline V gives CDR1 SGHVS, CDR2 FNYEAQ. In DNA, the CDR3 is TGTGCCAGCAGCCTGCCGGGACTAGCGGGGTTTGTAGACACCCAGTACTTC. Protein sequence: CASSLPGLAGFVDTQYF.

The chain employs TRBV10-3 and TRBJ2-1; D is unresolved. The CDR3 runs 18 residues. CDR1 is ENHRY and CDR2 is SYGVKD in the germline V gene. Trimming removed 0 bases at V and 0 bases at J, with 15 bases between. In DNA, the CDR3 is TGTGCCATCAGTGAGTCGGAAATGGGTACCGGCTCCTACAATGAGCAGTTCTTC. It yields the protein CAISESEMGTGSYNEQFF.

This clonotype was found many times. The chain couples TRBV10-3 to TRBJ1-1; 12 nucleotides line up with TRBD1. This CDR3 comprises 15 residues. The germline CDR1 and CDR2 sequences are ENHRY and SYGVKD. The V segment lost 6 bases and the J segment 7 bases; nucleotides outside the gene matches: 9. CDR3 loop: CAISVPGQGADEAFF. DNA for the CDR3: TGTGCCATCAGCGTCCCGGGACAGGGGGCCGATGAAGCTTTCTTT.

This clonotype appeared many times. The J gene is TRBJ2-3, the V gene TRBV30; D is unclear. Germline values: CDR1 GTSNPN, CDR2 SVGIG (reference sequence). The V and J ends lost 0 bases and 3 bases respectively, with 4 bases between them. The CDR3 covers 12 residues. The CDR3 sequence is CAWSVLTDTQYF. The CDR3 nucleotides read TGTGCCTGGAGTGTTTTGACAGATACGCAGTATTTT.

This rearrangement joins TRBV10-3 to TRBJ2-1; D remains ambiguous. The CDR3 contains 14 residues. Germline CDR1 reads ENHRY; CDR2 reads SYGVKD. Deletions cut 3 bases from V and 0 bases from J, with 6 bases between. The CDR3 spells CAISEGSSYNEQFF. The CDR3 nucleotides read TGTGCCATCAGTGAAGGAAGCTCCTACAATGAGCAGTTCTTC.

This clonotype showed up many times. The chain has TRBV12-3 or TRBV12-4 and TRBJ1-4; D not resolved. The V end was cut by 3 bases, the J end by 7 bases, with 6 bases between. This CDR3 contains 12 residues. The CDR3 coding sequence is TGTGCCAGCAGTTTGGGGTTTGAAAAACTGTTTTTT. This encodes CASSLGFEKLFF.

This clonotype showed up many times. This chain links TRBV2 with TRBJ2-3; TRBD2 matches 7 bases. V shed 10 bases, J shed 2 bases, and the junction held 9 bases outside the gene matches. Germline lookup yields CDR1 SNHLY and CDR2 FYNNEI. CDR3 length: 14 amino acids. CDR3 sequence: CAIRRGTPTDTQYF. The CDR3 DNA is TGTGCCATACGGCGGGGGACCCCCACAGATACGCAGTATTTT.

Regarding this clonotype: One end of the junction does not line up with germline, which may come from a read error. The gene calls are TRBV19 and TRBJ1-1; no reliable D call. The CDR3 is made up of 12 amino acids. Germline loops: CDR1 LNHDA, CDR2 SQIVND (reference sequence). The chain's CDR3 is CASSYTNTEALF. The DNA of the CDR3 is TGTGCCAGTAGTTACACGAACACTGAAGCTTTATTT.

In DNA form, the CDR3 reads TGTGCCAGCTCCTGGGGAGTGAACACCGGGGAGCTGTTTTTT. Protein: CASSWGVNTGELFF. This chain connects TRBV6-1 to TRBJ2-2, with a weak D call TRBD2 (5 bases). There are 14 residues in the CDR3. Germline CDR1 and CDR2: MNHNS and SASEGT. Trimming took 8 bases from V and 1 from J, leaving 11 bases between them.

This clonotype was seen ten or more times. J is TRBJ1-2 and V is TRBV28; D is ambiguous. The CDR3 is 15 residues long. CDR1 is MDHEN, CDR2 SYDVKM, per germline. V gave up 5 bases and J gave up 0 bases, with 13 bases separating them. In DNA, the CDR3 is TGTGCCAGCAGTGAACTCTGGGAGACTAACTATGGCTACACCTTC. The encoded protein is CASSELWETNYGYTF.

In this sample, this clonotype turned up a few times. The chain links TRBV4-1 to TRBJ1-4, with unresolved D. The CDR3 loop spans 16 amino acids. Between the trimmed V and J ends, which lost 2 bases and 7 bases, there was a span of 17 bases. Germline V gene lookup returns CDR1 MGHRA and CDR2 YSYEKL. CDR3 residues: CASSQINMGFGEKLFF. The CDR3 DNA sequence: TGCGCCAGCAGCCAAATCAATATGGGTTTTGGTGAAAAACTGTTTTTT.

This clonotype was seen at least ten times. The chain is built from TRBV27 and TRBJ1-5; D not certain. There are 15 residues in the CDR3. From germline, CDR1 is MNHEY and CDR2 SMNVEV (reference sequence). Trimming cost V 4 bases and J 0 bases, with 10 bases left between them. The CDR3 reads CASSSPVNSNQPQHF. The CDR3 DNA reads as TGTGCCAGCAGTTCCCCGGTGAATAGCAATCAGCCCCAGCATTTT.

This clonotype appeared many times. The chain carries TRBV10-3 and TRBJ2-7; 8 bases match TRBD2. The V gene's germline CDR1 is ENHRY and CDR2 SYGVKD. This CDR3 is built from 15 residues. Germline trimming cut 0 bases from V and 7 bases from J; bases unmatched to any gene: 8. The CDR3 sequence is CAISESSGGSREQYF. DNA for the CDR3: TGTGCCATCAGTGAGTCGTCGGGGGGGTCAAGGGAGCAGTACTTC.

The table lists this clonotype with a few counts. The J gene is TRBJ2-3, the V gene TRBV3-1, with 7 bases fitting TRBD2. This CDR3 comprises 16 residues. Germline V CDR1 and CDR2: LGHDT, YNNKEL (reference sequence). V lost 6 bases to trimming and J lost 0 bases; unmatched junction nucleotides: 9. The CDR3: CASSDPQAGSTDTQYF. CDR3 sequence (DNA): TGTGCCAGCAGTGACCCCCAAGCGGGGAGCACAGATACGCAGTATTTT.